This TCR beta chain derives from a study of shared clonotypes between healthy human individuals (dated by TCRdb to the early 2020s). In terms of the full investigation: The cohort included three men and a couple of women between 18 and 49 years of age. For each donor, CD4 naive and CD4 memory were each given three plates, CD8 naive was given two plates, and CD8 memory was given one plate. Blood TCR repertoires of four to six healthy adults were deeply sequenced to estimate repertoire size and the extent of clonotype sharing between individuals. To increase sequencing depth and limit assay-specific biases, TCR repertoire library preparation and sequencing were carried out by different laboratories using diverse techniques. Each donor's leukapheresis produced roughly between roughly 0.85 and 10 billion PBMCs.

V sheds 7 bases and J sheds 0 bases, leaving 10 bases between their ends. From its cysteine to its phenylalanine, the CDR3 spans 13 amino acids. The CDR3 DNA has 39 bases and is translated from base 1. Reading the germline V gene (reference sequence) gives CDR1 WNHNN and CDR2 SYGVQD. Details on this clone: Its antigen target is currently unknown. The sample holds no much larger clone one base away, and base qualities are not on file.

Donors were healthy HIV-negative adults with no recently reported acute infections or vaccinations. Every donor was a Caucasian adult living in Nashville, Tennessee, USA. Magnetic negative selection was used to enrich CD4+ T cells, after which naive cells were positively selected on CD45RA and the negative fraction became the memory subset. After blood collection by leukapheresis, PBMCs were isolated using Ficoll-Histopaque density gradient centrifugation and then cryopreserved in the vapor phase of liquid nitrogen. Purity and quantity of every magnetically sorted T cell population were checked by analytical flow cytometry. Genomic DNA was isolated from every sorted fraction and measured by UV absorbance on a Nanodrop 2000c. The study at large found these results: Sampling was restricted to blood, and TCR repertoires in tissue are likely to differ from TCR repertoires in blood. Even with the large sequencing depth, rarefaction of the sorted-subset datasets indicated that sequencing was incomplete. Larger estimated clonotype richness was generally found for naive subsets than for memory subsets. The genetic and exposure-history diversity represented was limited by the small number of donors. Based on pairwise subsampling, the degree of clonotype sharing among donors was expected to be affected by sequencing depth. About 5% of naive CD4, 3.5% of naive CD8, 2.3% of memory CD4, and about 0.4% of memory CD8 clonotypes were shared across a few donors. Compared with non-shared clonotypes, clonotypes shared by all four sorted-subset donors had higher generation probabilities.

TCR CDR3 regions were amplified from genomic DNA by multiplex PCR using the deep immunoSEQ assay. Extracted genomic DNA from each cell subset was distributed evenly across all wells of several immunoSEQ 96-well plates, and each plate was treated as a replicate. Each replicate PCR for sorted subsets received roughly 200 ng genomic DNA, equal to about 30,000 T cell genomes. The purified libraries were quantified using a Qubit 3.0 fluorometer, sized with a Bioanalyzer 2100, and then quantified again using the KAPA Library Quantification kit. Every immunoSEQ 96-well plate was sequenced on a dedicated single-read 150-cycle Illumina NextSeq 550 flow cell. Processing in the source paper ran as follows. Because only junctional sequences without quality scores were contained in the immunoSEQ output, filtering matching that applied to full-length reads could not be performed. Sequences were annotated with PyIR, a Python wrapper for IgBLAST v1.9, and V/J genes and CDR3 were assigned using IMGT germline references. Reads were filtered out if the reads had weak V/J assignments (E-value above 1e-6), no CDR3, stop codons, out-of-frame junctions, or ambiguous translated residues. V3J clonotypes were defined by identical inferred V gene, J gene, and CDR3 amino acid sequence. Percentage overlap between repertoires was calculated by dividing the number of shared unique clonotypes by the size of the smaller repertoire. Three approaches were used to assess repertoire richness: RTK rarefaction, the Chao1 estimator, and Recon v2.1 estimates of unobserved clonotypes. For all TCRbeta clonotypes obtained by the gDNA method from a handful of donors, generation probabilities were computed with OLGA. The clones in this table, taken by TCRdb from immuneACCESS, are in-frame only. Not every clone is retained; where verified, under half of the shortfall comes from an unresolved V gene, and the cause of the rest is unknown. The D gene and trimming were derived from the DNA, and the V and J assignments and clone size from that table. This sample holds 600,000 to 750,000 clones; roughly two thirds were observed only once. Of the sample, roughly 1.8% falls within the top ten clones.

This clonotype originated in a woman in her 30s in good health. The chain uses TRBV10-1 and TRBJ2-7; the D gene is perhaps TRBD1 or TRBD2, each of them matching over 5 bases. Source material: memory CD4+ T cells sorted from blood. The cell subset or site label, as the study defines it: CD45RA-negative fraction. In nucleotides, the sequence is TGCGCCAGCAATGACGGGACCTCCTACGAGCAGTACTTC. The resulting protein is CASNDGTSYEQYF.